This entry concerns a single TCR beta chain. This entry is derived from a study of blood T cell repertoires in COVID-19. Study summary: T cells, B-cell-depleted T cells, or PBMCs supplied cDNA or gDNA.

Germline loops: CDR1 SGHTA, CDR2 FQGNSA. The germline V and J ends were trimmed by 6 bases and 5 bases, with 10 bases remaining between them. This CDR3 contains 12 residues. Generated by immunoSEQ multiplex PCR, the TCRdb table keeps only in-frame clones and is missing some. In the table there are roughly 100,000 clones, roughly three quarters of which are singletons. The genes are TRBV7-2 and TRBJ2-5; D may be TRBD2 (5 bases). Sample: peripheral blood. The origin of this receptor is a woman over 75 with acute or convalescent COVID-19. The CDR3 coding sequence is TGTGCCAGCAGGGTAGGAGGTGAGACCCAGTACTTC. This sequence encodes CASRVGGETQYF.